This T cell receptor (beta chain) was captured in a study of T cells in localized non-small cell lung cancer. Broader study findings: Heterogeneity cannot be ruled out, as sequencing used one tumor region only.

Comments on this clone: Antigen specificity is unknown.

The method was immunoSEQ multiplex PCR; TCRdb's version includes in-frame clones alone and lacks a portion of them. The sample lists about 59,000 clones, around 90% seen once, with 20% to 25% in the top ten. V was pared by 0 bases and J by 6 bases, with 7 bases of the junction left unmatched. Germline values: CDR1 SGHDT, CDR2 YYEEEE. The CDR3 has 15 residues. The sequencing used peripheral blood, collected before any cancer treatment. This TCR was sampled from a man between 40 and 69 years old with stage I squamous cell lung carcinoma. The V call is TRBV5-6, the J call TRBJ2-3; 7 bases line up with TRBD2. This chain's CDR3 is CASSLVASGSDTQYF. CDR3 bases: TGTGCCAGCAGCTTGGTGGCTAGCGGATCCGATACGCAGTATTTT.